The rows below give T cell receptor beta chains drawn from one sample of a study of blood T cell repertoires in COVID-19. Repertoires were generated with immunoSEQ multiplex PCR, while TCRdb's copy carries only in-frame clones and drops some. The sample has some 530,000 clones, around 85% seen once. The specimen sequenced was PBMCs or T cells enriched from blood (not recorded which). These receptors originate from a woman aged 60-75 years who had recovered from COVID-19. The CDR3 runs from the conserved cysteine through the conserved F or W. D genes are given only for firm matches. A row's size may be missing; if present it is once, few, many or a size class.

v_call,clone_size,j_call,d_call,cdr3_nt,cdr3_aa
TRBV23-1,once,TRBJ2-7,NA,TGCGCCAGCAGTCCAGGGGAGAGCTCCTACGAGCAGTACTTC,CASSPGESSYEQYF
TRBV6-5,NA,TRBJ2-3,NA,TGTGCCAGCATCCCAAGATTACTAGCAACGCAGTATTTT,CASIPRLLATQYF
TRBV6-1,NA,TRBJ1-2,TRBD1,TGTGCCAGTGGACAGGGAAAGAACCATGGCTACACCTTC,CASGQGKNHGYTF
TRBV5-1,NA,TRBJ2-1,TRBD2,TGCGCCAGCAGCTTAGGGTCAGGGAGCGGGATCCATGAGCAGTTCTTC,CASSLGSGSGIHEQFF
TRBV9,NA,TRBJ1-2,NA,TGTGCCAGCAGCGTCGACTTCCAGGGTCACTATGGCTACACCTTC,CASSVDFQGHYGYTF
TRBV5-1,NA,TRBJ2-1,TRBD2,TGCGCCAGCAGCTTGGACGGGGGGTCTTACAATGAGCAGTTCTTC,CASSLDGGSYNEQFF
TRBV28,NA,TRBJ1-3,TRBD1,TGTGCCAGCAAACAGGGGGCCGAGTACACCATATATTTT,CASKQGAEYTIYF
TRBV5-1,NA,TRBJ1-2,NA,TGCGCCAGCAGCTTGAAGGAGACCTCAGGCTACACCTTC,CASSLKETSGYTF
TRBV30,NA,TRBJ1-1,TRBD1,TGTGCCTGGAACAACAGGGGGAGGAACACTGAAGCTTTCTTT,CAWNNRGRNTEAFF
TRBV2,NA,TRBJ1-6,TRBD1,TGTGCCGGCACAGGGGAAGATTCACCCCTCCACTTT,CAGTGEDSPLHF
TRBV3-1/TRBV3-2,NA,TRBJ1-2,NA,TGTGCCAGCAGCCGCCGCGGAACTAACTATGGCTACACCTTC,CASSRRGTNYGYTF
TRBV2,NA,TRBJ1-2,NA,TGTGCCAGCAGTGAATCGGCTAACTATGGCTACACCTTC,CASSESANYGYTF
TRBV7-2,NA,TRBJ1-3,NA,TGTGCCAGCAGCTTAGCAGGGGGAAGGTGGGTCAGTTTT,CASSLAGGRWVSF
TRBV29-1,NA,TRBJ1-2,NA,TGCAGCGTTGAAGGGGGCGAAAGTCTATGGGATGGCTACACCTTC,CSVEGGESLWDGYTF
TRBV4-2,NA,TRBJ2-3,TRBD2,TGTGCCAGCAGCCAAGATCCGGGGGGGAACACAGATACGCAGTATTTT,CASSQDPGGNTDTQYF
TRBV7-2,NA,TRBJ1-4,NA,TGTGCCAGCAGCTTAGCGGGGCTAACTAATGAAAAACTGTTTTTT,CASSLAGLTNEKLFF
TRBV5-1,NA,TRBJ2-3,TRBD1,TGCGCCACCAAGACAGGGAAGGTCACAGATACGCAGTATTTT,CATKTGKVTDTQYF
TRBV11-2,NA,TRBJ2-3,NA,TGTGCCAGCAGCTTTTTAGCGAGAGCTGATACGCAGTATTTT,CASSFLARADTQYF
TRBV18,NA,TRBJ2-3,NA,TGTGCCAGCTCACCTGGCGTAGCTAGCACAGATACGCAGTATTTT,CASSPGVASTDTQYF
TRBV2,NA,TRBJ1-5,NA,TGTGCCAGCGGGGGCGAGAACAATCAGCCCCAGCATTTT,CASGGENNQPQHF
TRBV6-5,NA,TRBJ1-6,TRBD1,TGTGCCAGCAGTTCTGGACAGGGTAATTCACCCCTCCACTTT,CASSSGQGNSPLHF
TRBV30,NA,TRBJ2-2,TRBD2,TGTGCCTGGAGTGTACGCGGGGGCACCGGGGAGCTGTTTTTT,CAWSVRGGTGELFF
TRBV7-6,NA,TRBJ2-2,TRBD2,TGTGCCAGCAGCATTACCTCCGGGACTAGCAGACCGAACACCGGGGAGCTGTTTTTT,CASSITSGTSRPNTGELFF
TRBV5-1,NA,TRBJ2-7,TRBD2,TGCGCCAGCAGCCGGGGATCTAGCGGTGGTGGAGGGGAGCAGTACTTC,CASSRGSSGGGGEQYF
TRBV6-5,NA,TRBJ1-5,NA,TGTGCCAGCTCACAGGGTTTGTATCAGCCCCAGCATTTT,CASSQGLYQPQHF
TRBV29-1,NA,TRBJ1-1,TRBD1,TGCAGCGTTCCCGGGACAGTGTCTGAAGCTTTCTTT,CSVPGTVSEAFF
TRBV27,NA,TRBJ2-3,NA,TGTGCCAGCAGTTTACGAGTCACAGATACGCAGTATTTT,CASSLRVTDTQYF
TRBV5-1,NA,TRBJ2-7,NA,TGCGCCAGCAGCTTGGCCGTTAGCGATAGCTCCTACGAGCAGTACTTC,CASSLAVSDSSYEQYF
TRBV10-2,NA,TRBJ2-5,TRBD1,TGCGCCAGCATAGATCACACAGGGACAGACCAAGAGACCCAGTACTTC,CASIDHTGTDQETQYF
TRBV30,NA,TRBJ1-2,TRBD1,TGTGCCTGGAGTAGGGACAGGGCCTCCTATGGCTACACCTTC,CAWSRDRASYGYTF
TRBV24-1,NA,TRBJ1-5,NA,TGTGCCACCGCGGCCTCTTCCCATAGCAATCAGCCCCAGCATTTT,CATAASSHSNQPQHF
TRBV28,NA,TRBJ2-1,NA,TGTGCCAGCAGTTTCCAGGGTCTTAGCTACAATGAGCAGTTCTTC,CASSFQGLSYNEQFF
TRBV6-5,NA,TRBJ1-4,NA,TGTGCCAGCAGACGTGTTGGAGTCGCTGGTGAAAAACTGTTTTTT,CASRRVGVAGEKLFF
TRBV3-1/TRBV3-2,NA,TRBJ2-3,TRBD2,TGTGCCAGCAGCCGTCGACTCGGGGGGGATACGCAGTATTTT,CASSRRLGGDTQYF
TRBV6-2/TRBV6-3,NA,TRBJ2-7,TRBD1,TGTGCCATCAGCGACAGGGTTTACGAGCAGTACTTC,CAISDRVYEQYF
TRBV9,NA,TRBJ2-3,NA,TGTGCCAGCAGCGTAGCCGGGACTTACACAGATACGCAGTATTTT,CASSVAGTYTDTQYF
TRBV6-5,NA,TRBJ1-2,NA,TGTGCCAGCAGTTTTCGGACAGTCAATATGTACTATGGCTACACCTTC,CASSFRTVNMYYGYTF
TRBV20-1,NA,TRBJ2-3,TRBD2,TGCAGTGCTAGTGCGGCGGGGGGGCGAGATACGCAGTATTTT,CSASAAGGRDTQYF
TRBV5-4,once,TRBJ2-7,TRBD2,TGTGCCAGCAGTTCGGGACTAGCCTTTGGCGACGAGCAGTACTTC,CASSSGLAFGDEQYF
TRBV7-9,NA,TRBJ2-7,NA,TGTGCCAGCAGCGGGACTGGGAATCCCTACGAGCAGTACTTC,CASSGTGNPYEQYF
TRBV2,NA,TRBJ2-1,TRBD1,TGTGCCAGCAGGGGACAGGCCCTCTCCTACAATGAGCAGTTCTTC,CASRGQALSYNEQFF
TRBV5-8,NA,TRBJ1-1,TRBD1,TGTGCCAGCAGCACACCGGGACAGGGGATCACTGAAGCTTTCTTT,CASSTPGQGITEAFF
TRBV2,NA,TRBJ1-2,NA,TGTGCCAGCAGTCCGATGGACAGTAACTATGGCTACACCTTC,CASSPMDSNYGYTF
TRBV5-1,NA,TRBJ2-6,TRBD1,TGCGCCAGCGCCGACAGGGTCCTCTCTGGGGCCAACGTCCTGACTTTC,CASADRVLSGANVLTF